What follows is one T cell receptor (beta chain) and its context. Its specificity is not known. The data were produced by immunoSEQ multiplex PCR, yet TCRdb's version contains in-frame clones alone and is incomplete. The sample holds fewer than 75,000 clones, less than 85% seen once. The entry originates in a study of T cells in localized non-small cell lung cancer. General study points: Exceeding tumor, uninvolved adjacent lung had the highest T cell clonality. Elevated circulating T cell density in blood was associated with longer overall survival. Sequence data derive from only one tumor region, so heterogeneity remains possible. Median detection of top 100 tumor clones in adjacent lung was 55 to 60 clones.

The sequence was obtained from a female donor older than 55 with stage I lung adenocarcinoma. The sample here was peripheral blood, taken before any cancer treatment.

The CDR3 DNA reads TGTGCCAGCAGTGTTGCGGGAGTTGGGAATGAGCAGTTCTTC. Translation: CASSVAGVGNEQFF. The chain joins TRBV25-1 to TRBJ2-1; 7 nucleotides match TRBD2. From germline, CDR1 is MGHDK and CDR2 SYGVNS. The trim removed 4 bases at V and 7 bases at J, leaving 7 bases unmatched. The CDR3 is 14 amino acids.